This T cell receptor (beta chain) derives from a study of spatial heterogeneity in lung cancer. Study-wide results and limits: Expanded tumor TCRs that were ubiquitous appeared in blood more at resection than follow-up.

Carried by each TCR cDNA molecule was a unique molecular identifier. TCRdb independently ran MiXCR on the 5' RACE reads; one entry per CDR3 protein. There are about 92,000 distinct CDR3 sequences in the sample; approximately 12% occur only once, and about two fifths lies in the top ten. Time point of the sample: sample taken at primary tumor resection. Whole RNA, isolated from tumor, nontumor lung or frozen PBMC, was sequenced without prior sorting. Just over 70 TRACERx patients with early, untreated non-small cell lung cancer donated samples. This clonotype has ten or more counts. What it recognizes is unknown. This material consisted of PBMCs, taken at surgery. The origin of this receptor is a male donor with early-stage non-small cell lung cancer.

CDR3 DNA sequence: TGTGCCAGCTCACCCGGGACAGGGCAAGAGACCCAGTACTTC. It codes for CASSPGTGQETQYF. V and J are TRBV18 and TRBJ2-5, with 9 bases identical to TRBD1. The CDR3 is made up of 14 amino acids. Germline trimming cut 3 bases from V and 2 bases from J; bases unmatched to any gene: 1. Germline CDR1 reads KGHSH; CDR2 reads LQKENI.